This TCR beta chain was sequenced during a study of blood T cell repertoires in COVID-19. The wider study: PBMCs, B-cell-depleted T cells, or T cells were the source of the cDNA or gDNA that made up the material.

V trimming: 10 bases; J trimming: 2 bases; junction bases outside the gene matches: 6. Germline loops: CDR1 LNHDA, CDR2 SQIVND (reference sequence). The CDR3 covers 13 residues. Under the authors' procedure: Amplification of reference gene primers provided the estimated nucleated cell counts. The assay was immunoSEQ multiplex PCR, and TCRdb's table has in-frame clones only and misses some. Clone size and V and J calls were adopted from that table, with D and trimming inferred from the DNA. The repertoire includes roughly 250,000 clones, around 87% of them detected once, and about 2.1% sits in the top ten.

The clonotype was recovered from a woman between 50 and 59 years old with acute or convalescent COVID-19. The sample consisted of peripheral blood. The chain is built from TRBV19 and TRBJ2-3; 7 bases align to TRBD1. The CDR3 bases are TGTGCCATTCCGACAGGGACCACAGATACGCAGTATTTT. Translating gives CAIPTGTTDTQYF.